A selection of T cell receptor beta chains follows, all from one sample in a study of technical replicates of blood from several donors. Assay: immunoSEQ multiplex PCR; the TCRdb copy retains only in-frame clones and omits some. The sample lists approximately 79,000 clones, 85% to 95% seen once, with 0.37% in the top ten. Sequencing was done on a sample of T cells isolated from PBMCs. The receptors shown here come from a human donor in good health. Both conserved end residues are part of each CDR3. Fields, in order: J gene, V gene, clone size, CDR3 protein. Size is omitted from some rows. Given values are once, few, many or a class for expanded clones.

TRBJ2-1 TRBV6-5 once CASSPGLAALKQFF
TRBJ1-1 TRBV30 few CAWVPLGQMNTEAFF
TRBJ1-5 TRBV11-2 . CASSLSYSNQPQHF
TRBJ2-7 TRBV5-4 once CASSLGWGDSYEQYF
TRBJ1-4 TRBV6-1 . CASSEGQGLNEKLFF
TRBJ1-1 TRBV10-3 . CAITRDRMNTEAFF
TRBJ2-1 TRBV20-1 . CSALTNEQFF
TRBJ2-1 TRBV29-1 . CSVRTGLNEQFF
TRBJ1-2 TRBV7-9 . CASSLLEGQANYGYTF
TRBJ2-7 TRBV27 once CASSLFSGNHEQYF
TRBJ1-1 TRBV13 . CASSLGRELSAEAFF
TRBJ1-2 TRBV7-8 . CASSPVVGQGAGNTF
TRBJ2-2 TRBV19 . CASSIVSENTGELFF
TRBJ2-7 TRBV27 . CASSSRDRGQYEQYF
TRBJ2-1 TRBV7-9 . CASSLTGDEQFF
TRBJ2-1 TRBV27 . CASSSEGIVGEQFF
TRBJ1-1 TRBV12-5 . CASVGVSPEAFF
TRBJ1-5 TRBV19 . CASSIDLGTGNQPQHF
TRBJ1-1 TRBV27 . CASSLSSGGRTEAFF
TRBJ1-2 TRBV6-1 . CASSRTGPSYGYTF
TRBJ2-1 TRBV5-6 . CASSLQGLAGQFF
TRBJ2-5 TRBV10-3 once CAISVGAEETQYF
TRBJ1-1 TRBV19 . CASSIKGDRVNTEAFF
TRBJ2-5 TRBV5-4 . CASSLALATQETQYF
TRBJ2-1 TRBV9 . CASSVIGNEQFF
TRBJ2-1 TRBV2 . CASSSGLAENYNEQFF
TRBJ2-7 TRBV9 . CASSVDGHSYEQYF
TRBJ2-5 TRBV9 . CASSADRGHQETQYF
TRBJ1-1 TRBV4-1 few CASSQEEGRGNTEAFF
TRBJ2-7 TRBV9 . CASSPRMERDHEQYF
TRBJ2-2 TRBV27 . CASSRLDSGELFF
TRBJ1-2 TRBV13 . CASSLEGQGSTYGYTF
TRBJ2-5 TRBV7-2 . CASSLNSGTETQYF
TRBJ1-5 TRBV7-4 . CASSFSQRRTGDGQPQHF
TRBJ1-1 TRBV6-5 . CASSRPTGAYTEAFF
TRBJ1-2 TRBV4-1 . CASSQDLQGFYGYTF
TRBJ2-1 TRBV7-9 . CASSLVANEQFF
TRBJ1-5 TRBV6-5 . CASRQGNQPQHF
TRBJ1-5 TRBV5-6 . CASSTGYQPQHF
TRBJ2-2 TRBV4-1 . CASSLRTSGIENTGELFF
TRBJ2-5 TRBV6-5 . CASGDREETQYF